Listed below are T cell receptor beta chains from one sample, sequenced in a study of PD-L1 blockade in urothelial cancer. Libraries were prepared by immunoSEQ multiplex PCR; TCRdb keeps only in-frame clonotypes and omits some of them. The data hold some 80,000 clones, with roughly 90% observed a single time. Here the sequenced sample was PBMCs, taken around atezolizumab (anti-PD-L1) treatment. The receptors stem from a woman in her seventies with urothelial cancer. Both conserved end residues are part of each CDR3. Each record gives: V gene, clone size, J gene, D gene, CDR3 length, CDR3 protein, CDR3 DNA. A D gene is named only where the DNA matches it firmly. Clone size, where shown, is once, few, many, or a class for clones that have expanded.

>TRBV7-9|.|TRBJ2-7|TRBD2|16
CASSIRTSSLNYEQYF
TGTGCCAGCAGCATACGGACTAGCTCCCTAAACTACGAGCAGTACTTC
>TRBV5-5|.|TRBJ2-2|TRBD1|16
CASSFLTGQGTGELFF
TGTGCCAGCAGCTTTTTGACGGGACAGGGGACCGGGGAGCTGTTTTTT
>TRBV6-1|.|TRBJ2-3|TRBD2|15
CASSLLAVSTDTQYF
TGTGCCAGCAGTCTACTAGCGGTTAGCACAGATACGCAGTATTTT
>TRBV5-1|.|TRBJ1-1|TRBD1|13
CASADRGKTEAFF
TGCGCCAGCGCGGACAGGGGGAAAACTGAAGCTTTCTTT
>TRBV7-9|.|TRBJ2-7|.|11
CASSFSGEQYF
TGTGCCAGCAGCTTCAGCGGCGAGCAGTACTTC
>TRBV7-9|few|TRBJ2-3|TRBD2|15
CASTPWEGSTDTQYF
TGTGCCAGCACCCCATGGGAGGGTAGCACAGATACGCAGTATTTT
>TRBV6-5|.|TRBJ1-5|TRBD1|15
CASRPRQGYNQPQHF
TGTGCCAGCAGGCCAAGACAGGGTTACAATCAGCCCCAGCATTTT
>TRBV7-9|once|TRBJ2-2|TRBD1|17
CASSSYRGRMVHGELFF
TGTGCCAGCAGCTCATACAGGGGGCGCATGGTCCACGGGGAGCTGTTTTTT
>TRBV7-2|.|TRBJ2-1|.|15
CASSRRVGSYNEQFF
TGTGCCAGCAGTCGCAGGGTGGGCTCCTACAATGAGCAGTTCTTC
>TRBV4-2|.|TRBJ2-3|TRBD2|16
CASSQRDYIGTDTQYF
TGTGCCAGCAGCCAGAGGGACTACATTGGCACAGATACGCAGTATTTT
>TRBV19|few|TRBJ2-6|.|16
CASSLPIGSGANVLTF
TGTGCCAGTAGTCTCCCTATTGGCTCTGGGGCCAACGTCCTGACTTTC
>TRBV18|.|TRBJ2-7|.|15
CASSLSNRDPYEQYF
TGTGCCAGCTCGCTCTCTAACAGAGACCCCTACGAGCAGTACTTC
>TRBV4-3|.|TRBJ2-7|TRBD1|15
CASSPGTGAPYEQYF
TGCGCCAGCAGCCCCGGGACAGGGGCCCCCTACGAGCAGTACTTC
>TRBV9|.|TRBJ2-7|TRBD2|17
CASSPGTSGPSSYEQYF
TGTGCCAGCAGCCCTGGGACTAGCGGTCCGAGCTCCTACGAGCAGTACTTC
>TRBV4-3|.|TRBJ2-1|.|15
CASSQESENYNEQFF
TGCGCCAGCAGCCAAGAGTCAGAAAATTACAATGAGCAGTTCTTC
>TRBV5-6|.|TRBJ2-1|.|11
CASSLSAEQFF
TGTGCCAGCAGCTTAAGCGCTGAGCAGTTCTTC
>TRBV7-9|few|TRBJ2-1|.|19
CASSSNLAQGVGGFNEQFF
TGTGCCAGCAGCTCGAACTTGGCCCAAGGCGTCGGGGGATTCAATGAGCAGTTCTTC
>TRBV2|once|TRBJ1-5|TRBD1|15
CASRDRGLSNQPQHF
TGTGCCAGCAGGGACAGGGGGCTAAGCAATCAGCCCCAGCATTTT
>TRBV9|few|TRBJ1-3|TRBD1|14
CASSAGQEGNTIYF
TGTGCCAGCAGCGCAGGACAGGAAGGAAACACCATATATTTT
>TRBV15|.|TRBJ1-1|.|13
CATSTRTSTEAFF
TGTGCCACCAGCACCAGAACGTCCACTGAAGCTTTCTTT
>TRBV14|few|TRBJ1-1|.|15
CASSQVIGGDTEAFF
TGTGCCAGCAGCCAAGTAATAGGGGGGGACACTGAAGCTTTCTTT
>TRBV5-1|.|TRBJ2-7|TRBD1|15
CASSLEGQATYEQYF
TGCGCCAGCAGCTTGGAGGGACAGGCGACCTACGAGCAGTACTTC